The 5 T cell receptor beta chains presented below share a single source sample, sequenced in a study of T-cell memory formation after mild COVID-19. A single record per CDR3 protein comes from TCRdb applying MiXCR to the 5' RACE reads. The sample shows about 290,000 distinct CDR3 sequences, roughly 15% of them seen only once. The sample was PBMCs or a T cell subset sorted from them (not recorded which). Receptors originate from a man between 18 and 29 years old who had mild COVID-19 (a few samples of this study predate the infection). Cell type and time point are not known.

This clonotype was detected a few times. Here the CDR3 reads CASSRDRERYGYTF. The CDR3 DNA follows: TGCGCCAGCAGTCGGGACAGGGAACGTTATGGCTACACCTTC. V gene TRBV5-1 combines with J gene TRBJ1-2; 9 bases map to TRBD1. This CDR3 contains 14 residues. V lost 5 bases and J lost 5; bases outside the gene matches: 7. In germline, CDR1 is SGHRS, CDR2 YFSETQ.

This clonotype has a handful of counts. This chain links TRBV7-3 with TRBJ2-2; possible D gene TRBD2, 7 bases. V was pared by 6 bases and J by 2 bases, with 13 bases between. From germline, CDR1 is SGHTA and CDR2 FQGTGA. This CDR3 is built from 15 residues. The CDR3 region has the DNA TGTGCCAGCAGTGGTGGGGGGGCAAACACCGGGGAGCTGTTTTTT. Amino acid sequence: CASSGGGANTGELFF.

This clonotype was seen a handful of times. This chain uses TRBV4-2 with TRBJ2-1, with D tentatively TRBD1 or TRBD2 (7 bases each). In germline, CDR1 is LGHNA, CDR2 YNFKEQ. Between the trimmed V and J ends, which lost 7 bases and 9 bases, there was a span of 28 bases. This CDR3 has 17 amino acids. The CDR3 DNA follows: TGTGCCAGCACATCCCAGGGGGGGGACAGATCGGTAGGTGAGCAGTTCTTC. Encoded protein: CASTSQGGDRSVGEQFF.

The chain combines TRBV20-1 with TRBJ2-1, with TRBD2 identical over 8 bases. Germline CDR1 reads DFQATT; CDR2 reads SNEGSKA (reference sequence). V shed 1 base, J shed 8 bases, and the junction held 10 bases outside the gene matches. The CDR3 spans 15 residues. For the CDR3, the DNA is TGCAGTGCTAGAGGGGCCCCGGGGGGGGCCTATGAGCAGTTCTTC. Translation: CSARGAPGGAYEQFF.

The chain is built from TRBV14 and TRBJ2-2; D unclear. The CDR3 has 16 amino acids. V lost 2 bases, J lost 4 bases, and 14 bases lay in between. CDR1 and CDR2 from the germline V gene are SGHDN and FVKESK. The CDR3 DNA reads TGTGCCAGCAGCCAAAATCCAGCTTCCCTCACCGGGGAGCTGTTTTTT. Its protein is CASSQNPASLTGELFF.